This T cell receptor beta chain was retrieved from a study of PD-1 blockade in classical Hodgkin lymphoma. Study-wide results and limits: Underlying causes for the observed repertoire differences were not defined, possibly disease activity or prior therapy.

The ends were cut back, 5 bases at V and 10 bases at J, with 11 bases in the middle. Germline V gene sequence: CDR1 MNHNY, CDR2 SVGAGI (reference sequence). The CDR3 runs to 11 residues. Specified time point: cycle 4 day 1 (C4D1), after five to seven weeks of nivolumab. Patients all relapsed after autologous stem cell transplantation, and there was variation in brentuximab vedotin exposure. Researchers report purifying CD4+ T cells from thawed PBMCs by magnetic negative selection. Generated by immunoSEQ multiplex PCR, the TCRdb table keeps only in-frame clones and is missing some. The sample carries around 25,000 clones, 75% to 90% recorded once. In this sample, this clone turned up once. Its target is not known.

This rearrangement joins TRBV6-6 to TRBJ1-1; perhaps TRBD1 as D (5 bases). The sample here was CD4+ T cells from blood, taken before the fourth cycle of nivolumab. The clonotype was recovered from a human donor with classical Hodgkin lymphoma. In DNA form, the CDR3 reads TGTGCCAGCAGTCCCCAGGGAGGAGCTTTCTTT. Its protein is CASSPQGGAFF.